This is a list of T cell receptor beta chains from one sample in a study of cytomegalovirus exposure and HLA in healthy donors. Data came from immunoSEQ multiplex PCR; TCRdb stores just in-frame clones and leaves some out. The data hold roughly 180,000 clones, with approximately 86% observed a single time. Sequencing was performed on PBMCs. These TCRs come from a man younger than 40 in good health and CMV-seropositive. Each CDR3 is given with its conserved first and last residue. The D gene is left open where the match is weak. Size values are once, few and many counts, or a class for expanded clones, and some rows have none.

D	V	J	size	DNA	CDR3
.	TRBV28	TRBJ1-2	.	TGTGCCAGCAGTGTCACAAGGGCTCCATATGGCTACACCTTC	CASSVTRAPYGYTF
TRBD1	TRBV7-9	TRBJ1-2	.	TGTGCCAGCACCTCGTTAACCGGGACAGCGATTAACTATGGCTACACCTTC	CASTSLTGTAINYGYTF
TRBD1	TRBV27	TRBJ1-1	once	TGTGCCAGCAGGGGGGGACAGCCAATCGCTGAAGCTTTCTTT	CASRGGQPIAEAFF
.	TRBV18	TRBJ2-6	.	TGTGCCAGCTCACCGAAGACTGGGGCCAACGTCCTGACTTTC	CASSPKTGANVLTF
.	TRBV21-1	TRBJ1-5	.	TGTGCCAGCAGCGTGGGACACCCGAATCAGCCCCAGCATTTT	CASSVGHPNQPQHF
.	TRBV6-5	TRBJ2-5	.	TGTGCCAGCAGTCCGGGGGGCCCGGAGACCCAGTACTTC	CASSPGGPETQYF
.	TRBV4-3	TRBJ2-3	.	TGCGCCAGCAGCCAAGAACGGGCCGGGCAGACTAGCACAGATACGCAGTATTTT	CASSQERAGQTSTDTQYF
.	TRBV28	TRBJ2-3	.	TGTGCCAGCAGCCTGGGCGGGGATACGCAGTATTTT	CASSLGGDTQYF
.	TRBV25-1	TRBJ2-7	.	TGTGCCAGCAGTGAATCTTACGAGCAGTACTTC	CASSESYEQYF
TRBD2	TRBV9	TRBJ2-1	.	TGTGCCAGCAGCGTCACATCCGGACTAGCGGGAGGTAATGAGCAGTTCTTC	CASSVTSGLAGGNEQFF
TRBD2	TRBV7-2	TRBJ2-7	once	TGTGCCAGCAGCTTTGGGGGGGGAGGACTCAGCTCCTACGAGCAGTACTTC	CASSFGGGGLSSYEQYF
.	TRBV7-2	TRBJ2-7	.	TGTGCCAGCAGCTCCCGGGACGGAGCCTACGAGCAGTACTTC	CASSSRDGAYEQYF
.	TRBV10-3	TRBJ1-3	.	TGTGCCATCAGTAACTTCCTGGGGGTCTCTGGAAACACCATATATTTT	CAISNFLGVSGNTIYF
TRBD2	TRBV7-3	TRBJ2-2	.	TGTGCCAGCAGCAAGGGACTAGCTAACACCGGGGAGCTGTTTTTT	CASSKGLANTGELFF
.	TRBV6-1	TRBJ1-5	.	TGTGCCAGCAGTGAAGCGCAGGGCGGTCAGGGGCCCCAGCATTTT	CASSEAQGGQGPQHF
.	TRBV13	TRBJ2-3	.	TGTGCCAGCAGCCCGTTGAATACGCAGTATTTT	CASSPLNTQYF
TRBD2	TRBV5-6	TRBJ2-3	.	TGTGCCAGCAGCTTGGTGCTAGCGGGGGGACCCAGCGCAGATACGCAGTATTTT	CASSLVLAGGPSADTQYF
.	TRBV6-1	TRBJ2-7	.	TGTGCCAGCAGTGAGCCTAAGGGGGGCTACGAGCAGTACTTC	CASSEPKGGYEQYF
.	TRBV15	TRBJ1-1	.	TGTGCCACCAAGCTGGTGTCGGAGAGGAACACTGAAGCTTTCTTT	CATKLVSERNTEAFF
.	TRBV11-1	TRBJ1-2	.	TGTGCCAGCAGCAACAGGAATAACTATGGCTACACCTTC	CASSNRNNYGYTF
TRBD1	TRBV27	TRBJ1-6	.	TGTGCCAGCAGTTTCAGACAGGGCTTAGGTTCACCCCTCCACTTT	CASSFRQGLGSPLHF
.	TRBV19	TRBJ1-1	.	TGTGCCAGTAGCTCTCCAGGGCCCACTGAAGCTTTCTTT	CASSSPGPTEAFF
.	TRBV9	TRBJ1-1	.	TGTGCCAGCAGCCCCGAAGGACACTCGAACACTGAAGCTTTCTTT	CASSPEGHSNTEAFF
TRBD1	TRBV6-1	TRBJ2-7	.	TGTGCCAGCAGCCCGGACAGGGTTCGGTCCTACGAGCAGTACTTC	CASSPDRVRSYEQYF
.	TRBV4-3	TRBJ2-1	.	TGCGCCAGCAGCCAAAGGACCCAAGCACTGTTCTTC	CASSQRTQALFF
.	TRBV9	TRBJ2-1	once	TGTGCCAGCGGCTCGGGCACGTACTCCTACAATGAGCAGTTCTTC	CASGSGTYSYNEQFF
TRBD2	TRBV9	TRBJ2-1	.	TGTGCCAGCAGCTATTTCAGCGGGAGAGGTTTCGGTGAGCAGTTCTTC	CASSYFSGRGFGEQFF
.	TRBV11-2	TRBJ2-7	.	TGTGCCAGCAGCTTAGAACAGTCCTACGAGCAGTACTTC	CASSLEQSYEQYF
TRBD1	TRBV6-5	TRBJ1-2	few	TGTGCCAGCAGTTACGCAAAGACAGGGAAAGGGGATGGCTACACCTTC	CASSYAKTGKGDGYTF
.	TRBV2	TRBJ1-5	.	TGTGCCAGCAGAAAACAGGGATCTGAAGGCAATCAGCCCCAGCATTTT	CASRKQGSEGNQPQHF
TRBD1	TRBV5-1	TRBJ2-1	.	TGCGCCAGCAGCTTGCAGGGGGCGGACTACAATGAGCAGTTCTTC	CASSLQGADYNEQFF
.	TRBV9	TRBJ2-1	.	TGTGCCAGCAGCGTAGATGGAGCCTCCTACAATGAGCAGTTCTTC	CASSVDGASYNEQFF
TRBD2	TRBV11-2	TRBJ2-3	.	TGTGCCAGCAGCCCGCGAAATAGCGGGAGCACAGATACGCAGTATTTT	CASSPRNSGSTDTQYF
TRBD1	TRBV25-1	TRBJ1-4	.	TGTGCCAGCAGTGAATATACCGGGACAGGGGGTAATGAAAAACTGTTTTTT	CASSEYTGTGGNEKLFF
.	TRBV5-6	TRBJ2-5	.	TGTGCCAGCAGAACGGGTGCGGAGACCCAGTACTTC	CASRTGAETQYF
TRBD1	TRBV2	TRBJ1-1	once	TGTGCCAGCAGTTTACGGGGACATCCGACCCAGGGGGACACTGAAGCTTTCTTT	CASSLRGHPTQGDTEAFF
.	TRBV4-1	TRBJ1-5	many	TGCGCCAGCAGCCGACCGGGCAGTGGTCAGCCCCAGCATTTT	CASSRPGSGQPQHF
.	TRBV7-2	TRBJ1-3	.	TGTGCCAGCAGCTTAGATAGAGGGGCTGGAAACACCATATATTTT	CASSLDRGAGNTIYF
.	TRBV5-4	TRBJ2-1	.	TGTGCCGGCCGGGCCGACTCCTACAATGAGCAGTTCTTC	CAGRADSYNEQFF
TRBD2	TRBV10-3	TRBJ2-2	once	TGTGCCATCAGTGCGGGACTAGCGGGAGCGGAAACCGGGGAGCTGTTTTTT	CAISAGLAGAETGELFF